Listed below are T cell receptor beta chains from one sample, sequenced in a study of blood T cells in healthy people across ages. TCRdb reprocessed the 5' RACE reads via MiXCR and lists one record per CDR3 protein. The repertoire consists of hundreds of thousands of distinct CDR3 sequences, with 45% to 70% occurring once and the leading ten covering under 30%. The sequenced sample was blood. The origin of the receptors is a middle-aged man in good health. Each CDR3 is given with its conserved first and last residue. Each record gives: D gene, clone size, J gene, V gene, CDR3 DNA, CDR3 protein. The D gene is left open where the match is weak. The size field is filled for only some rows; it gives once, few, many or a size class.

d_call: .; clone_size: .; j_call: TRBJ1-2; v_call: TRBV7-3; cdr3_nt: TGTGCCAGCAGCTTATCCGACGGAAACTATGGCTACACCTTC; cdr3_aa: CASSLSDGNYGYTF
d_call: TRBD1; clone_size: .; j_call: TRBJ2-5; v_call: TRBV27; cdr3_nt: TGTGCCAGCAGATACAGGGGAATCCAAGAGACCCAGTACTTC; cdr3_aa: CASRYRGIQETQYF
d_call: TRBD2; clone_size: .; j_call: TRBJ2-1; v_call: TRBV7-2; cdr3_nt: TGTGCCAGCAGAGCGGGAGGCCTATCCTACAATGAGCAGTTCTTC; cdr3_aa: CASRAGGLSYNEQFF
d_call: .; clone_size: .; j_call: TRBJ1-6; v_call: TRBV9; cdr3_nt: TGTGCCAGCGGCGGAGGGCTGTTGAATTCACCCCTCCACTTT; cdr3_aa: CASGGGLLNSPLHF
d_call: .; clone_size: .; j_call: TRBJ1-5; v_call: TRBV18; cdr3_nt: TGTGCCAGCCGACCCGACAGTAGCAATCAGCCCCAGCATTTT; cdr3_aa: CASRPDSSNQPQHF
d_call: .; clone_size: .; j_call: TRBJ2-5; v_call: TRBV11-2; cdr3_nt: TGTGCCAGCAGTTTAAATTACCCCCAAGAGACCCAGTACTTC; cdr3_aa: CASSLNYPQETQYF
d_call: TRBD1; clone_size: .; j_call: TRBJ2-7; v_call: TRBV11-1; cdr3_nt: TGTGCCAGCAGCCCCCTAAGGGGGCGGTCTACGAACGAGCAGTACTTC; cdr3_aa: CASSPLRGRSTNEQYF
d_call: TRBD2; clone_size: .; j_call: TRBJ2-6; v_call: TRBV12-3/TRBV12-4; cdr3_nt: TGTGCCAGCAGTTTTCTGGGTAGCGGGAGCTCTGGGGCCAACGTCCTGACTTTC; cdr3_aa: CASSFLGSGSSGANVLTF
d_call: .; clone_size: .; j_call: TRBJ2-7; v_call: TRBV29-1; cdr3_nt: TGCAGCGCGACTAGTCCTAATGAGCAGTACTTC; cdr3_aa: CSATSPNEQYF
d_call: .; clone_size: .; j_call: TRBJ2-7; v_call: TRBV9; cdr3_nt: TGTGCCAGCAGCCAGCAAGGGGACACTTCCTACGAGCAGTACTTC; cdr3_aa: CASSQQGDTSYEQYF
d_call: .; clone_size: few; j_call: TRBJ1-2; v_call: TRBV18; cdr3_nt: TGTGCCAGCTCACCAGGGGATGGCTACACCTTC; cdr3_aa: CASSPGDGYTF
d_call: .; clone_size: .; j_call: TRBJ1-4; v_call: TRBV6-5; cdr3_nt: TGTGCCAGCAGTTACTCTAGGCAGGGGAGCGAAAAACTGTTTTTT; cdr3_aa: CASSYSRQGSEKLFF
d_call: .; clone_size: .; j_call: TRBJ1-2; v_call: TRBV28; cdr3_nt: TGCGCCAGCACCCAGGGGCAGCGTAACTATGGCTACACCTTC; cdr3_aa: CASTQGQRNYGYTF
d_call: .; clone_size: .; j_call: TRBJ2-7; v_call: TRBV5-8; cdr3_nt: TGTGCCAGCAGCTTTTTGAGGGACGGAAGCTACGAGCAGTACTTC; cdr3_aa: CASSFLRDGSYEQYF
d_call: .; clone_size: .; j_call: TRBJ2-7; v_call: TRBV6-5; cdr3_nt: TGTGCCTGTCGGACAGAAACCTACGAGCAGTACTTC; cdr3_aa: CACRTETYEQYF
d_call: .; clone_size: .; j_call: TRBJ1-2; v_call: TRBV12-3/TRBV12-4; cdr3_nt: TGTGCCAGCACCGACCCGGGACACCGAGGAGGCTACACCTTC; cdr3_aa: CASTDPGHRGGYTF
d_call: TRBD2; clone_size: .; j_call: TRBJ2-3; v_call: TRBV4-3; cdr3_nt: TGCGCCAGCAGCCAAGAATCCCCACTACTAAGCGGGAGGGCCTGGGGGCAGTATTTT; cdr3_aa: CASSQESPLLSGRAWGQYF
d_call: .; clone_size: .; j_call: TRBJ2-1; v_call: TRBV27; cdr3_nt: TGTGCCAGCAGTACCCAGGGGACCTCCTACAATGAGCAGTTCTTC; cdr3_aa: CASSTQGTSYNEQFF
d_call: .; clone_size: few; j_call: TRBJ2-5; v_call: TRBV20-1; cdr3_nt: TGCAGTGCTAGAGGTCATTGGCAAGAGACCCAGTACTTC; cdr3_aa: CSARGHWQETQYF
d_call: TRBD1; clone_size: .; j_call: TRBJ1-2; v_call: TRBV20-1; cdr3_nt: TGCAGTGCTAGAGATCGGGACAGGGGGCTCTATGGCTACACCTTC; cdr3_aa: CSARDRDRGLYGYTF
d_call: TRBD2; clone_size: once; j_call: TRBJ2-3; v_call: TRBV5-1; cdr3_nt: TGCGCCAGCAGCTTGGAGGTTAGCGGGAGCACAGATACGCAGTATTTT; cdr3_aa: CASSLEVSGSTDTQYF
d_call: TRBD2; clone_size: few; j_call: TRBJ2-3; v_call: TRBV10-3; cdr3_nt: TGTGCCATCAGAGGCGGGGGATCGACAGATACGCAGTATTTT; cdr3_aa: CAIRGGGSTDTQYF
d_call: .; clone_size: .; j_call: TRBJ2-3; v_call: TRBV7-2; cdr3_nt: TGTGCCAGCGGCGGGGTAGTCGGCGATACGCAGTATTTT; cdr3_aa: CASGGVVGDTQYF
d_call: TRBD2; clone_size: .; j_call: TRBJ2-7; v_call: TRBV29-1; cdr3_nt: TGCAGCGTGGGACTAGCGGGAGCACCCTACGAGCAGTACTTC; cdr3_aa: CSVGLAGAPYEQYF
d_call: .; clone_size: few; j_call: TRBJ2-5; v_call: TRBV5-5; cdr3_nt: TGTGCCAGCAGCTTGGAACGAGGGACCCAGTACTTC; cdr3_aa: CASSLERGTQYF
d_call: .; clone_size: once; j_call: TRBJ2-3; v_call: TRBV29-1; cdr3_nt: TGCAGCGTTTTCAGGGGGGACACAGATACGCAGTATTTT; cdr3_aa: CSVFRGDTDTQYF
d_call: .; clone_size: .; j_call: TRBJ1-1; v_call: TRBV12-3/TRBV12-4; cdr3_nt: TGTGCCAGCACCCGTCAAGAAGCCGCTGAAGCTTTCTTT; cdr3_aa: CASTRQEAAEAFF
d_call: TRBD1; clone_size: .; j_call: TRBJ2-7; v_call: TRBV7-2; cdr3_nt: TGTGCCAGCAGCTTAACGCCAGGGGGCGGAAGTTACGAGCAGTACTTC; cdr3_aa: CASSLTPGGGSYEQYF
d_call: .; clone_size: .; j_call: TRBJ1-1; v_call: TRBV18; cdr3_nt: TGTGCCAGCTCACCTTTCGACTTACAGAACACTGAAGCTTTCTTT; cdr3_aa: CASSPFDLQNTEAFF
d_call: .; clone_size: .; j_call: TRBJ1-1; v_call: TRBV27; cdr3_nt: TGTGCCAGCAGTGGCCAGGTGAACACTGAAGCTTTCTTT; cdr3_aa: CASSGQVNTEAFF
d_call: TRBD2; clone_size: .; j_call: TRBJ2-6; v_call: TRBV20-1; cdr3_nt: TGCAGTGCTCACGGGACTAGCGGGGGGGCTGGGGCCAACGTCCTGACTTTC; cdr3_aa: CSAHGTSGGAGANVLTF
d_call: TRBD2; clone_size: many; j_call: TRBJ2-5; v_call: TRBV11-2; cdr3_nt: TGTGCCAGCAGCTTTCTCCAGGCGGGAGTGGGTGAGCAGTACTTC; cdr3_aa: CASSFLQAGVGEQYF
d_call: .; clone_size: .; j_call: TRBJ2-3; v_call: TRBV12-3/TRBV12-4; cdr3_nt: TGTGCCACCCAGAATTCGAGAGCAGATACGCAGTATTTT; cdr3_aa: CATQNSRADTQYF
d_call: TRBD2; clone_size: few; j_call: TRBJ2-5; v_call: TRBV5-1; cdr3_nt: TGCGCCAGCAGCTCGGGGGGGCTAGCCGAAGAGACCCAGTACTTC; cdr3_aa: CASSSGGLAEETQYF
d_call: TRBD1; clone_size: few; j_call: TRBJ2-5; v_call: TRBV29-1; cdr3_nt: TGCAGCGTTGAAAGATCCGGGACAGGGTTGGAGACCCAGTACTTC; cdr3_aa: CSVERSGTGLETQYF
d_call: TRBD1; clone_size: once; j_call: TRBJ2-7; v_call: TRBV14; cdr3_nt: TGTGCCAGCAAAGGGGACAGGGGATACGAGCAGTACTTC; cdr3_aa: CASKGDRGYEQYF
d_call: .; clone_size: .; j_call: TRBJ1-2; v_call: TRBV9; cdr3_nt: TGTGCCAGCAGCGTAGTAGTCAGCCTTGATGGCTACACCTTC; cdr3_aa: CASSVVVSLDGYTF
d_call: .; clone_size: .; j_call: TRBJ2-1; v_call: TRBV7-9; cdr3_nt: TGTGCCAGCAGCTCGGTAAGCTGGACCGCCAATGAGCAGTTCTTC; cdr3_aa: CASSSVSWTANEQFF
d_call: .; clone_size: .; j_call: TRBJ2-4; v_call: TRBV7-2; cdr3_nt: TGTGCCAGCAGCTTAGTTGGAGTAGGGGAAAAGCAGTACTTC; cdr3_aa: CASSLVGVGEKQYF
d_call: .; clone_size: .; j_call: TRBJ2-3; v_call: TRBV10-3; cdr3_nt: TGTGCCATCAGTGACACCCTACTAGTCCCTAGCACAGATACGCAGTATTTT; cdr3_aa: CAISDTLLVPSTDTQYF
d_call: .; clone_size: .; j_call: TRBJ2-5; v_call: TRBV7-2; cdr3_nt: TGTGCCAGCAGCTTCGGGGCCCCCGAGACCCAGTACTTC; cdr3_aa: CASSFGAPETQYF
d_call: .; clone_size: .; j_call: TRBJ2-2; v_call: TRBV5-1; cdr3_nt: TGCGCCAGCAGCTTGGAGCAAGCCTACACCGGGGAGCTGTTTTTT; cdr3_aa: CASSLEQAYTGELFF
d_call: .; clone_size: .; j_call: TRBJ2-5; v_call: TRBV20-1; cdr3_nt: TGCAGTGCTAGGGGTTACAATGAGCAGTACTTC; cdr3_aa: CSARGYNEQYF
d_call: .; clone_size: few; j_call: TRBJ2-3; v_call: TRBV24-1; cdr3_nt: TGTGCCACCAGTGATGCCCCCGGGACTGGATTCACAGATACGCAGTATTTT; cdr3_aa: CATSDAPGTGFTDTQYF
d_call: .; clone_size: few; j_call: TRBJ2-3; v_call: TRBV10-3; cdr3_nt: TGTGCCATCAGTGAGACCTCAGATACGCAGTATTTT; cdr3_aa: CAISETSDTQYF
d_call: .; clone_size: .; j_call: TRBJ1-1; v_call: TRBV4-1; cdr3_nt: TGCGCCAGCAGCCAAGATCGTGGGGCCCCTGGGAACACTGAAGCTTTCTTT; cdr3_aa: CASSQDRGAPGNTEAFF
d_call: .; clone_size: .; j_call: TRBJ1-2; v_call: TRBV27; cdr3_nt: TGTGCCAGCAGTGGGGGGCGGCTATATGGCTACACCTTC; cdr3_aa: CASSGGRLYGYTF
d_call: .; clone_size: .; j_call: TRBJ2-2; v_call: TRBV24-1; cdr3_nt: TGTGCCACCAGTGATGAACGCGTTCGGGTTTTAAACACCGGGGAGCTGTTTTTT; cdr3_aa: CATSDERVRVLNTGELFF
d_call: .; clone_size: .; j_call: TRBJ1-5; v_call: TRBV21-1; cdr3_nt: TGTGCCAGCAGCCGGCCGCATGGCCCCGGACCCCTTAGCAATCAGCCCCAGCATTTT; cdr3_aa: CASSRPHGPGPLSNQPQHF
d_call: .; clone_size: .; j_call: TRBJ2-7; v_call: TRBV20-1; cdr3_nt: TGCAGTAGTCCAGCGGTCTCGGGCGAGCAGTACTTC; cdr3_aa: CSSPAVSGEQYF
d_call: .; clone_size: .; j_call: TRBJ2-7; v_call: TRBV29-1; cdr3_nt: TGCAGCGTTACCGGGACTTGGAGCTCCTACGAGCAGTACTTC; cdr3_aa: CSVTGTWSSYEQYF
d_call: TRBD1; clone_size: .; j_call: TRBJ1-2; v_call: TRBV28; cdr3_nt: TGTGCCAGCAAGGAGGTGGGACAGGGGTTCTATGGCTGCACCTTC; cdr3_aa: CASKEVGQGFYGCTF
d_call: .; clone_size: .; j_call: TRBJ1-1; v_call: TRBV4-1; cdr3_nt: TGCGCCAGCAGCCGGCCTGGGGTGGGCACTGAAGCTTTCTTT; cdr3_aa: CASSRPGVGTEAFF
d_call: TRBD2; clone_size: few; j_call: TRBJ2-1; v_call: TRBV20-1; cdr3_nt: TGCAGTGCCCCATGGTTGCGGGGGGGCGAGGGAGACAATGAGCAGTTCTTC; cdr3_aa: CSAPWLRGGEGDNEQFF
d_call: TRBD1; clone_size: .; j_call: TRBJ1-2; v_call: TRBV4-3; cdr3_nt: TGCGCCAGCAGCCACGACAGGGATCCCAGCTACACCTTC; cdr3_aa: CASSHDRDPSYTF